Below, 10 T cell receptor beta chains from the same sample are listed, as sequenced in a study of naive and memory T cell subsets. The beta constant-region primer was an equimolar mix of two oligonucleotides covering TRBC1 and TRBC2. Four rounds of PCR amplified the ligated cDNA using nested alpha and beta constant-region primers plus SP2. TCRdb analysed the UMI-ligation and nested PCR reads with MiXCR anew, one entry per CDR3 protein. The data hold 3,500 to 5,000 distinct CDR3 sequences, with less than 5.5% observed a single time. The source material was effector memory CD8+ T cells from blood. The subset was: effector memory, CD45RA- CD27-. The source is a human donor in good health.

This clonotype showed up just a few times. The chain recombines TRBV4-2 with TRBJ1-5; the match to TRBD1 covers 8 bases. The germline V gene encodes CDR1 LGHNA and CDR2 YNFKEQ. J was trimmed by 4 bases and V by 3 bases; bases with no gene match: 2. This CDR3 has 14 amino acids. The CDR3 sequence: CASSQGQENQPQHF. The CDR3 nucleotides are TGTGCCAGCAGCCAGGGACAGGAAAATCAGCCCCAGCATTTT.

By share, this clonotype counts as medium-sized. The chain couples TRBV24-1 to TRBJ2-2, with a tentative D call TRBD1 (5 bases). Trimming removed 5 bases from V and 7 bases from J, with 13 bases in between. Germline loops: CDR1 KGHDR, CDR2 SFDVKD. This CDR3 contains 14 residues. The CDR3 is CATSGSRDSGELFF. The CDR3 nucleotides are TGTGCCACCAGTGGCAGCAGGGATAGCGGGGAGCTGTTTTTT.

This chain joins TRBV5-4 and TRBJ2-5; 9 positions match TRBD1. The CDR3 runs to 15 residues. Germline V lookup: CDR1 SGHNT, CDR2 YYREEE (reference sequence). The V gene end was trimmed by 3 bases and the J gene end by 5 bases; junction bases not matched to a gene: 8. The CDR3 spells CASSSRDRDVETQYF. The CDR3 coding sequence is TGTGCCAGCAGCTCCCGGGACAGGGATGTTGAGACCCAGTACTTC.

This clonotype was detected many times. The chain has TRBV10-3 and TRBJ2-7, with 7 nucleotides matching TRBD1. The CDR3 length is 13 residues. Per the germline V gene, CDR1 is ENHRY and CDR2 is SYGVKD. Trimming cost V 2 bases and J 2 bases; bases outside gene matches: 0. Here the CDR3 reads CAISETGAYEQYF. CDR3 DNA: TGTGCCATCAGTGAGACAGGGGCCTACGAGCAGTACTTC.

This clonotype was recorded at least ten times. V and J are TRBV5-1 and TRBJ2-1; 16 nucleotides agree with TRBD2. Germline V gene sequence: CDR1 SGHRS, CDR2 YFSETQ. The junction had 3 bases not matched to a gene; V was cut back by 3 bases and J by 0 bases. The CDR3 has 18 residues. In DNA, the CDR3 is TGCGCCAGCAGCTGGGGACTAGCGGGAGGGAGCTCCTACAATGAGCAGTTCTTC. Protein product: CASSWGLAGGSSYNEQFF.

Only a few counts were recorded for this clonotype. The chain is built from TRBV24-1 and TRBJ2-2; D may be TRBD1 or TRBD2 (5 bases each). Germline lookup yields CDR1 KGHDR and CDR2 SFDVKD. The CDR3 length is 14 residues. V lost 5 bases, J lost 2 bases, and 8 bases lay in between. The CDR3 nucleotides read TGTGCCACCAGTGTAGGGGACAACACCGGGGAGCTGTTTTTT. Amino acid sequence: CATSVGDNTGELFF.

By share of the sample, this clonotype is large. The gene calls are TRBV7-9 and TRBJ1-1; the D is unclear. This CDR3 has 13 amino acids. Germline loops: CDR1 SEHNR, CDR2 FQNEAQ (reference sequence). With 3 bases removed from V and 7 bases from J, the gap between germline ends came to 12 bases. Written as DNA, the CDR3 is TGTGCCAGCAGCTTGAAGCTCGCCAATGAAGCTTTCTTT. Translated, it gives CASSLKLANEAFF.

A note on this clonotype: A much bigger clone sits one base away, suggesting this may be a read error. The rearrangement links TRBV7-7 to TRBJ1-4; D is unresolved. This CDR3 spans 15 amino acids. Trimming stripped 5 bases from V and 4 bases from J, with 14 bases between. Germline V CDR1 and CDR2: SSHAT, FNYEAQ (reference sequence). The DNA of the CDR3 is TGTGCCAGCAGCCACTCCAACAGCCTTAATGAAAAACTGTTTTTT. The encoded protein is CASSHSNSLNEKLFF.

This clonotype came up a few times. The V gene is TRBV19, the J gene TRBJ2-1; 9 bases line up with TRBD2. This CDR3 has 18 residues. V gave up 2 bases and J gave up 0 bases; unmatched junction bases: 8. Germline CDR1 is LNHDA and CDR2 is SQIVND (reference sequence). As DNA, the CDR3 is TGTGCCAGTAGTATAATGGCGGGAGGGGACAGCTCCTACAATGAGCAGTTCTTC. Translation gives CASSIMAGGDSSYNEQFF.

This clonotype was counted a few times. The gene calls are TRBV20-1 and TRBJ2-7; 9 bases line up with TRBD2. Germline CDR1 DFQATT, CDR2 SNEGSKA (reference sequence). CDR3 length equals 15 residues. The V and J ends lost 0 bases and 2 bases, in that order; junction bases with no gene match: 5. This CDR3 reads CSARDVASGTYEQYF. CDR3 bases: TGCAGTGCTAGAGATGTTGCTAGCGGGACCTACGAGCAGTACTTC.